This entry describes one T cell receptor beta chain. The antigen remains undetermined. All the people who gave samples were healthy bone marrow donors. The CDR3 runs to 14 residues. The sample originates from a study of cytomegalovirus exposure and HLA in healthy donors. The study's findings and limits: Researchers reportedly found TCR beta sequences accurately predicted most subjects' HLA-A and HLA-B alleles. According to a later analysis, donors in an Asian-associated ancestry cluster reportedly had fewer N-insertions than the roughly 640-donor mean. Researchers counted around 170 TCR beta chains as cytomegalovirus-associated.

PCR primers comprised 60 Vbeta and 13 Jbeta primers. The assay was immunoSEQ multiplex PCR, and TCRdb's table has in-frame clones only and misses some. The sample carries 120,000 to 150,000 clones, 82% recorded once. Sequenced sample: PBMCs. The sequence came from a male donor in good health and CMV-seronegative. The rearrangement links TRBV21-1 to TRBJ1-1; TRBD1 reflects the table's D call only, with no check against the DNA. TRBV21-1 has pseudogene status. The CDR3 region has the DNA TGTGCCAGCAGCAAAGAAGACAGCTTCACTGAAGCTTTCTTT. Translating gives CASSKEDSFTEAFF.